What follows is one T cell receptor (beta chain) and its context. This record belongs to a study of shared clonotypes between healthy human individuals. The germline CDR1 and CDR2 sequences are SGHRS and YFSETQ. The J segment lost 7 bases and the V segment lost 5 bases, leaving 19 bases of the junction unmatched. The CDR3 spans 19 residues. Running of the assay took place at deep level. Only in-frame clones appear in the TCRdb table, and some are missing; sequencing was by immunoSEQ multiplex PCR. The data show more than 550,000 clones, around 77% seen once. The TCR was taken from a woman in her 30s in good health. The chain combines TRBV5-1 with TRBJ2-1; TRBD1 agrees at 12 bases. Sequenced input: memory CD4+ T cells sorted from blood. Subset denoted: CD45RA-negative fraction. The CDR3 DNA is TGCGCCAGCAGAGGGGACAGGGGGCAGGGAGCGGGACTACGGAATGAGCAGTTCTTC. This translates into CASRGDRGQGAGLRNEQFF.